The present entry profiles one T cell receptor (beta chain) with its context. Trimming left V 5 bases short and J 0 bases short, with 10 bases between. This CDR3 comprises 14 residues. Germline V gene data show CDR1 as MNHEY and CDR2 as SVGAGI. Recovered participants had two consecutive negative NP/OP PCR tests, healthcare professional clearance, or symptom resolution. This record comes from a study of blood T cell repertoires in COVID-19. Measured with immunoSEQ multiplex PCR; TCRdb has only the in-frame clones, and not every one. The repertoire includes about 220,000 clones, 65% to 85% of them detected once, and about 7% sits in the top ten.

Sequencing input: PBMCs or T cells enriched from blood (not recorded which). The chain uses TRBV6-5 and TRBJ1-2; no clear D gene. The receptor comes from a woman in her forties who had recovered from COVID-19. The CDR3 reads CASSPYFSNYGYTF. The CDR3 bases are TGTGCCAGCAGTCCGTACTTTTCTAACTATGGCTACACCTTC.